The T cell receptor (beta chain) described here comes from a study of early T cells in non-severe SARS-CoV-2 infection. General study points: Comparison of clonotypes with VDJdb favored anti-spike CD8 responses while missing private and CD4 specificities.

This clonotype was counted at least ten times. Its antigen is not known. The library protocol tagged individual cDNA molecules with unique molecular identifiers. TCRdb called the 5' RACE reads again in MiXCR, with one record for every CDR3 protein. The table has 55,000 to 70,000 distinct CDR3 sequences, 4% to 6% seen once; the top ten hold approximately 3.6%. The length of the CDR3 is 14 residues. This chain links TRBV21-1 with TRBJ2-7; the table's D gene call, TRBD1, was not cross checked with the DNA. TRBV21-1 constitutes a pseudogene. The specimen comprised whole blood, sampled at baseline. This TCR came from an adult who was a healthcare worker with PCR-confirmed SARS-CoV-2 infection or an uninfected control (not recorded which). The donor label of this sample is uncertain. CDR3 bases: TGTGCCAGCCCGGGGGGGCAGGGCTCCTACGAGCAGTACTTC. The encoded protein is CASPGGQGSYEQYF.